A single sample gave rise to the 24 T cell receptor beta chains below, sequenced in a study of PD-L1 blockade in urothelial cancer. Here immunoSEQ multiplex PCR was the method, and the copy in TCRdb shows in-frame clones only, minus some. The sample records about 120,000 clones, roughly 91% being singletons. Time point: peripheral blood 6 weeks after treatment start. Sequenced here: PBMCs, sampled around atezolizumab (anti-PD-L1) treatment. These receptors were obtained from a man aged 60 to 75 with urothelial cancer.

The rearrangement uses TRBV2 and TRBJ1-2; D ambiguous. The germline V gene encodes CDR1 SNHLY and CDR2 FYNNEI. The length of the CDR3 is 11 residues. The germline V and J ends were trimmed by 3 bases and 4 bases, with 3 bases remaining between them. CDR3 in DNA: TGTGCCAGCAGTGATCTCTATGGCTACACCTTC. Translated, it gives CASSDLYGYTF.

The chain links TRBV11-2 to TRBJ2-1; TRBD2 is a possible D gene (6 bases). Germline CDR1 reads SGHAT; CDR2 reads FQNNGV. The CDR3 totals 15 residues. With 2 bases removed from V and 4 bases from J, the gap between germline ends came to 12 bases. This chain's CDR3 is CASSLITGVYNEQFF. In nucleotides, the CDR3 is TGTGCCAGCAGCTTAATTACGGGGGTTTACAATGAGCAGTTCTTC.

This clone was seen just once. The chain couples TRBV28 to TRBJ1-2; 7 positions match TRBD1. Germline V gene lookup returns CDR1 MDHEN and CDR2 SYDVKM. The CDR3 loop spans 15 amino acids. Unmatched junction bases numbered 13, after V lost 4 bases and J lost 8 bases. The CDR3 DNA sequence: TGTGCCAGCAGTTCCTATGACAGGGATTCACGGGGCTACACCTTC. This gives the protein CASSSYDRDSRGYTF.

The chain recombines TRBV11-3 with TRBJ2-7; no clear D. This CDR3 spans 15 amino acids. Germline V gene data show CDR1 as SGHNT and CDR2 as YENEEA. Trimming pared 0 bases from V and 9 bases from J, leaving 18 bases between. The CDR3 bases are TGTGCCAGCAGCTTAGATTCGACTTCCCTACGTGGGCAGTACTTC. Its translation: CASSLDSTSLRGQYF.

This chain uses TRBV4-1 with TRBJ2-2, with 12 bases that match TRBD2. Germline assignment: CDR1 MGHRA and CDR2 YSYEKL. The V segment lost 2 bases and the J segment 6 bases; nucleotides outside the gene matches: 7. The CDR3 loop spans 17 amino acids. The chain's CDR3 is CASSQLAGGPGAGELFF. Written as DNA, the CDR3 is TGCGCCAGCAGCCAACTAGCGGGAGGGCCGGGGGCCGGGGAGCTGTTTTTT.

The rearrangement uses TRBV2 and TRBJ1-1; D unclear. Germline values: CDR1 SNHLY, CDR2 FYNNEI. Trimming took off 4 bases at V and 6 bases at J, with 9 bases between the two ends. The CDR3 is made up of 12 amino acids. This CDR3 reads CASSVIPSEAFF. The CDR3 DNA reads TGTGCCAGCAGTGTTATCCCGTCTGAAGCTTTCTTT.

V is TRBV5-1 and J is TRBJ2-6; TRBD1 aligns across 9 bases. The V gene's germline CDR1 is SGHRS and CDR2 YFSETQ. J lost 2 bases, V lost 2 bases, and 5 bases had no gene match. The CDR3 length is 17 residues. CDR3 coding DNA: TGCGCCAGCAGCTTACCGGGACAGGGCGCTGGGGCCAACGTCCTGACTTTC. Residues: CASSLPGQGAGANVLTF.

The chain recombines TRBV19 with TRBJ1-2, with D possibly being TRBD1 (6 bases). The CDR3 spans 15 residues. The ends were cut back, 0 bases at V and 1 base at J, with 9 bases in the middle. Germline CDR1 reads LNHDA; CDR2 reads SQIVND (reference sequence). DNA for the CDR3: TGTGCCAGTAGTATAGATGGGGGCAATAACTATGGCTACACCTTC. Protein product: CASSIDGGNNYGYTF.

The rearrangement joins TRBV4-1 to TRBJ1-6; D perhaps matches TRBD1 (5 bases). The germline V and J ends were trimmed by 0 bases and 3 bases, with 12 bases remaining between them. CDR3 length: 17 amino acids. The V gene's germline CDR1 is MGHRA and CDR2 YSYEKL. The CDR3 region is CASSQDGTPGYNSPLHF. The CDR3 DNA reads as TGCGCCAGCAGCCAAGATGGGACTCCCGGCTATAATTCACCCCTCCACTTT.

The chain uses TRBV11-3 and TRBJ2-1, with D perhaps matching TRBD2 (6 bases). This CDR3 has 12 residues. Per germline, CDR1 SGHNT and CDR2 YENEEA. V lost 8 bases to trimming and J lost 3 bases, with 8 bases between them. This CDR3 reads CASGGNYNEQFF. Here the CDR3 DNA reads TGTGCCAGCGGCGGGAACTACAATGAGCAGTTCTTC.

J is TRBJ2-7 and V is TRBV28; possible D gene TRBD2, 5 bases. In germline, CDR1 is MDHEN, CDR2 SYDVKM. The CDR3 consists of 16 residues. Trimming stripped 2 bases from V and 0 bases from J, with 14 bases between. CDR3 amino acids: CASSLGSGGGSYEQYF. In DNA form, the CDR3 reads TGTGCCAGCAGTTTAGGATCAGGAGGTGGCTCCTACGAGCAGTACTTC. The full variable domain, with the rest looked up from reference TRBV28 and TRBJ2-7, is DVKVTQSSRYLVKRTGEKVFLECVQDMDHENMFWYRQDPGLGLRLIYFSYDVKMKEKGDIPEGYSVSREKKERFSLILESASTNQTSMYLCASSLGSGGGSYEQYFGPGTRLTVT.

The V call is TRBV5-6, the J call TRBJ2-3; 12 bases map to TRBD2. There are 16 residues in the CDR3. V trimming: 3 bases; J trimming: 4 bases; junction bases outside the gene matches: 6. From germline, CDR1 is SGHDT and CDR2 YYEEEE. Here the CDR3 reads CASSSETSGGADTQYF. The DNA for the CDR3 is TGTGCCAGCAGCTCGGAGACTAGCGGGGGCGCAGATACGCAGTATTTT.

This clone was seen a handful of times. This chain connects TRBV11-1 to TRBJ2-7; TRBD2 might be the D (6 bases). Germline V gene lookup returns CDR1 SGHAT and CDR2 FQDESV (reference sequence). V was shortened by 5 bases and J by 2 bases, with 13 bases between the two germline ends. This CDR3 comprises 14 residues. CDR3 coding DNA: TGTGCCAGCAGCCAGGGACTTCGAACCTACGAGCAGTACTTC. This translates into CASSQGLRTYEQYF.

The V gene is TRBV20-1, the J gene TRBJ2-1; D is undetermined. This CDR3 has 10 amino acids. Germline loops: CDR1 DFQATT, CDR2 SNEGSKA (reference sequence). Trimming shortened V by 5 bases and J by 3 bases, and 2 bases separated the two germline ends. CDR3 in amino acids: CSALYNEQFF. For the CDR3, the DNA is TGCAGTGCTCTCTACAATGAGCAGTTCTTC.

V and J are TRBV19 and TRBJ1-5; D is perhaps TRBD1 (6 bases). The CDR3 loop spans 16 amino acids. V lost 2 bases, J lost 1 base, and 12 bases lay in between. From germline, CDR1 is LNHDA and CDR2 SQIVND (reference sequence). In nucleotides, the CDR3 is TGTGCCAGTAGTATATTCGACAGGCTCAGCAATCAGCCCCAGCATTTT. Protein: CASSIFDRLSNQPQHF.

This chain links TRBV19 with TRBJ2-1; D is ambiguous. This CDR3 region has 11 residues. Deletions cut 3 bases from V and 7 bases from J, with 4 bases between. Looked up from germline, CDR1 is LNHDA and CDR2 is SQIVND (reference sequence). For the CDR3, the DNA is TGTGCCAGTAGTATCCATAATGAGCAGTTCTTC. Protein product: CASSIHNEQFF.

The rearrangement links TRBV7-9 to TRBJ1-2, with D maybe TRBD1 (5 bases). The CDR3 length is 16 residues. V was trimmed by 4 bases and J by 3 bases, leaving 18 bases between them. The germline gives CDR1 SEHNR, CDR2 FQNEAQ (reference sequence). The CDR3 protein is CASSYLGDEVHYGYTF. CDR3 in DNA: TGTGCCAGCAGCTATCTAGGGGATGAAGTACACTATGGCTACACCTTC.

J is TRBJ1-6 and V is TRBV27; TRBD1 agrees at 7 bases. Germline loops: CDR1 MNHEY, CDR2 SMNVEV (reference sequence). With V trimmed by 5 bases and J by 9 bases, 10 bases remained unmatched. The CDR3 is made up of 15 amino acids. CDR3 in amino acids: CASSRTGPIGSPLHF. The CDR3 DNA is TGTGCCAGCAGTAGGACAGGACCTATTGGTTCACCCCTCCACTTT.

This chain joins TRBV28 and TRBJ2-5; tentative D call: TRBD2 (6 bases). The CDR3 runs 14 residues. CDR1 MDHEN and CDR2 SYDVKM come from the germline V gene. With 5 bases removed from V and 0 bases from J, the gap between germline ends came to 10 bases. CDR3 in amino acids: CASSGGRHQETQYF. The CDR3 region has the DNA TGTGCCAGCAGTGGAGGGCGCCACCAAGAGACCCAGTACTTC. The full variable domain, in which reference TRBV28 and TRBJ2-5 provide the parts outside the CDR3, is DVKVTQSSRYLVKRTGEKVFLECVQDMDHENMFWYRQDPGLGLRLIYFSYDVKMKEKGDIPEGYSVSREKKERFSLILESASTNQTSMYLCASSGGRHQETQYFGPGTRLLVL.

This chain uses TRBV28 with TRBJ1-1; 7 positions match TRBD1. The CDR3 spans 12 residues. Trimming removed 2 bases from V and 11 bases from J; junction bases left unmatched: 5. The germline gives CDR1 MDHEN, CDR2 SYDVKM. CDR3 sequence reads: CASSLVTTGAFF. In nucleotides, the CDR3 is TGTGCCAGCAGTTTAGTGACGACAGGGGCTTTCTTT. The complete variable domain, with remaining parts taken from reference TRBV28 and TRBJ1-1, reads DVKVTQSSRYLVKRTGEKVFLECVQDMDHENMFWYRQDPGLGLRLIYFSYDVKMKEKGDIPEGYSVSREKKERFSLILESASTNQTSMYLCASSLVTTGAFFGQGTRLTVV.

The chain is built from TRBV6-6 and TRBJ2-7, with 8 bases lining up with TRBD1. Trimming removed 4 bases from V and 6 bases from J; junction bases left unmatched: 5. CDR1 is MNHNY and CDR2 is SVGAGI in the germline V gene (reference sequence). The CDR3 runs 13 residues. The CDR3 is CASSFPTGGEQYF. For the CDR3, the DNA is TGTGCCAGCAGTTTTCCAACAGGGGGCGAGCAGTACTTC.

The V and J genes are TRBV4-2 and TRBJ2-1; a possible D gene is TRBD2 (5 bases). Germline V gene sequence: CDR1 LGHNA, CDR2 YNFKEQ. V lost 0 bases, J lost 2 bases, and 11 bases lay in between. The CDR3 sequence is 16 residues long. CDR3 in DNA: TGTGCCAGCAGCCAAGAATCCGGGGTCCCCTACAATGAGCAGTTCTTC. This gives the protein CASSQESGVPYNEQFF.

The chain links TRBV5-1 to TRBJ1-2, with 12 bases identical to TRBD1. Germline assignment: CDR1 SGHRS and CDR2 YFSETQ. J lost 7 bases, V lost 3 bases, and 4 bases had no gene match. The CDR3 sequence is 14 residues long. The CDR3 protein is CASSWKGQGAGYTF. The CDR3 bases are TGCGCCAGCAGCTGGAAGGGACAGGGGGCTGGCTACACCTTC.

The chain uses TRBV19 and TRBJ2-7; 10 bases are a match to TRBD1. The V and J ends lost 3 bases and 5 bases, in that order; junction bases with no gene match: 7. The V gene's germline CDR1 is LNHDA and CDR2 SQIVND (reference sequence). The CDR3 has 15 residues. The CDR3, as DNA: TGTGCCAGTAGTATCGGACAGGGGGTCGGGGACGAGCAGTACTTC. Protein sequence: CASSIGQGVGDEQYF.